This T cell receptor (beta chain) is from a study of blood T cell repertoires in COVID-19. Background on the study: COVID-19 samples, acute and convalescent, were from the United States, Italy and Spain.

TCRdb's copy holds only in-frame clones and misses some; the assay was immunoSEQ multiplex PCR. Found here are 110,000 to 150,000 clones, about 86% of them singletons; the top ten hold 7.5% to 8.5%. The CDR3 totals 13 residues. The germline V gene has CDR1 SGHRS and CDR2 YFSETQ. V gave up 0 bases and J gave up 10 bases, with 11 bases separating them. The gene calls are TRBV5-1 and TRBJ2-1; no clear D gene. Material: peripheral blood. The clonotype comes from a human donor in a cohort sampled during active COVID-19. CDR3 region: CASSLATLQEQFF. CDR3 sequence (DNA): TGCGCCAGCAGCTTGGCCACTCTACAGGAGCAGTTCTTC.